This is a list of T cell receptor beta chains from one sample in a study of T cells in Graves' hyperthyroidism and ophthalmopathy. TCRdb re-called the multiplex PCR reads with MiXCR, one entry per CDR3 protein. The data contain around 580,000 distinct CDR3 sequences, approximately 15% of them singletons. Sequenced: blood. These receptors all come from a woman under 30 with Graves' hyperthyroidism. Both conserved end residues are trimmed from each CDR3.

TRBV7-9	8	TRBJ2-7	ASSLDEQY
TRBV6-1	10	TRBJ1-1	ASSELTEEAF
TRBV18	12	TRBJ2-7	ASSKDRGGDEQY
TRBV2	13	TRBJ2-4	ASSLTRKGKNIQY
TRBV6-1	12	TRBJ2-5	ASRDRGPGETQY
TRBV7-9	11	TRBJ2-4	ASSLERDYIQY
TRBV7-6	14	TRBJ2-1	ASSSERGSWGNEQF
TRBV11-2	12	TRBJ1-2	ASSGVRTGGGYT
TRBV2	12	TRBJ2-3	ATRRRTSTDTQY
TRBV6-1	14	TRBJ2-1	ASSELFSRGGNEQF
TRBV15	16	TRBJ2-4	ATSRDIQRVLAKNIQY
TRBV12-3/TRBV12-4	13	TRBJ2-2	ASDRDRGGTGELF
TRBV6-1	15	TRBJ1-1	ASSYNFFGLRRTEAF
TRBV29-1	10	TRBJ1-1	SAHREGTEAF
TRBV12-3/TRBV12-4	12	TRBJ1-1	ASSLWGGNTEAF
TRBV3-1	17	TRBJ2-6	ASSQEGVPSASGANVLT
TRBV7-3	14	TRBJ2-6	ASSTIQDSGANVLT
TRBV12-3/TRBV12-4	18	TRBJ2-4	ASSQRYGGGEILAKNIQY
TRBV9	13	TRBJ1-1	ASSVGGTANTGAF
TRBV7-9	12	TRBJ2-5	ASSSRDRQETQY
TRBV15	13	TRBJ1-5	ATSRTTGADQPQH
TRBV7-2	14	TRBJ2-5	ASSLVGGSIQETQY
TRBV6-2/TRBV6-3	13	TRBJ1-6	ASRDRLMGNSPLH
TRBV6-2/TRBV6-3	13	TRBJ2-1	ASTGGPSSYNEQF
TRBV6-6	14	TRBJ1-4	ASSYSILVANEKLF
TRBV7-9	15	TRBJ2-2	ASSLPEKGRFTGELF
TRBV2	13	TRBJ2-2	ASLPGRWNTGELF
TRBV29-1	16	TRBJ1-2	SVEDRVHRETPKDGYT
TRBV5-5	12	TRBJ2-7	ASSFTGASGEQY
TRBV6-2/TRBV6-3	14	TRBJ1-2	ASRPPGQTRDYGYT
TRBV7-2	13	TRBJ2-7	ASSLETAGNHEQY
TRBV12-3/TRBV12-4	11	TRBJ1-4	ASSLRPNEKLF
TRBV20-1	13	TRBJ1-1	SARDQGSPAFEAF
TRBV5-1	13	TRBJ2-1	ASSLSGTTYNEQF
TRBV28	18	TRBJ1-1	ASRLPSRFRSGGQNTEAF
TRBV29-1	13	TRBJ2-3	SVGPSGLSTDTQY
TRBV27	13	TRBJ2-6	ASSPLGSGANVLT
TRBV11-2	16	TRBJ1-1	ASSLDRVVWGLNTEAF
TRBV9	12	TRBJ2-2	ASSPAGFTGELF
TRBV20-1	12	TRBJ2-1	SATTSGDYNEQF
TRBV3-1	14	TRBJ2-7	ASSPHPPGTGNEQY
TRBV20-1	11	TRBJ2-7	SASTGGEYEQY
TRBV9	10	TRBJ1-2	ASSTGRYGYT
TRBV7-9	14	TRBJ2-1	ASSLLGEGPYNEQF
TRBV19	12	TRBJ2-1	ASRTGADHNEQF